This T cell receptor beta chain appears in the sequencing data of a study of T cell repertoires in cytomegalovirus infection. Study at large: Recently identified HLA-C-restricted and well-studied HLA-B-restricted CMV epitopes were used. Public signatures in TCR beta pointed to CMV infection and matching HLA type. Study results and limitations: Using cumulative public TCR beta family frequency, the authors identified those who carried CMV together with the relevant HLA. The ex vivo response was dominated by HLA-C-restricted CMV-specific TCR beta clonotypes.

TCRdb re-derived calls from the reads in MiXCR, one entry per CDR3 protein. The data show some 590,000 distinct CDR3 sequences, about 40% seen once. CDR1 and CDR2 from the germline V gene are LNHDA and SQIVND (reference sequence). The CDR3 is 11 amino acids. In this sample, this clonotype turned up a few times. Antigen: not known. The junction departs from germline at one end; a sequencing error may be responsible. The sequence came from a human donor in good health (CMV status not recorded). Some clones in this sample may be carry-over from other donors' samples. Sequenced material: cultured PBMCs, taken from culture after CMV antigen stimulation. The chain joins TRBV19 to TRBJ2-1, with no clear D. This CDR3 is CASSSYYEQFF. Written as DNA, the CDR3 is TGTGCCAGTAGTTCCTACTATGAGCAGTTCTTC.